Listed below are T cell receptor beta chains from one sample, sequenced in a study of cytotoxic CD8 clonotypes in ibrutinib-treated CLL. TCRdb's table, derived via immunoSEQ multiplex PCR, lists solely in-frame clones and lacks some. The sample shows around 130,000 clones, about 85% of them seen only once. The sequencing used PBMCs, collected after 24 months of ibrutinib treatment. Source of these receptors: a human donor with chronic lymphocytic leukemia. CDR3s include the opening cysteine and the closing phenylalanine or tryptophan. The D gene is left open where the match is weak. Rows may omit the clone size; those that give it use once, few, many or a size class.

j_gene	d_gene	abundance	v_gene	CDR3nt	CDR3aa
TRBJ1-5	-	-	TRBV30	TGTGCCTGCACCCCCGGGGGGTATGGTCAGCCCCAGCATTTT	CACTPGGYGQPQHF
TRBJ2-7	TRBD1	-	TRBV4-3	TGCGCCAGCAGCCGCGGGACAGGGGGAGATTACGAGCAGTACTTC	CASSRGTGGDYEQYF
TRBJ2-1	-	-	TRBV9	TGTGCCAGCAGCGTAGCTGGGGGGGCCTTCGTTGAGCAGTTCTTC	CASSVAGGAFVEQFF
TRBJ2-3	-	-	TRBV5-1	TGCGCCAGCAGCTTGGCCCTAGGGACAGATACGCAGTATTTT	CASSLALGTDTQYF
TRBJ2-2	TRBD2	-	TRBV7-3	TGTGCCAGCAGCCCAAGCGGAGGACTAGCGGGGGGCCGGAACACCGGGGAGCTGTTTTTT	CASSPSGGLAGGRNTGELFF
TRBJ1-1	-	-	TRBV19	TGTGCCAGTAGTTCCACGGGCCACCTCGAAGCTTTCTTT	CASSSTGHLEAFF
TRBJ1-2	-	few	TRBV5-1	TGCGCCAGCAGCCTGGACGGGCAAGCTAACTATGGCTACACCTTC	CASSLDGQANYGYTF
TRBJ2-5	-	-	TRBV28	TGTGCCAGCAGTTTTGCCGAGGGGGACATCGAAGAGACCCAGTACTTC	CASSFAEGDIEETQYF
TRBJ1-2	TRBD1	once	TRBV29-1	TGCAGCGGACTGGGGAGGGGGCCTGACTATGGCTACACCTTC	CSGLGRGPDYGYTF
TRBJ1-1	-	-	TRBV6-1	TGTGCCAGCAGCCTGGACAGGAACACTGAAGCTTTCTTT	CASSLDRNTEAFF
TRBJ1-5	TRBD1	-	TRBV6-5	TGTGCCAGCAGCGACGACAGGGACAGGGAGCCCCAGCATTTT	CASSDDRDREPQHF
TRBJ2-3	-	once	TRBV12-2	TGTGCAAGTTTCTGTTACGGGGAAAGCACAGATACGCAGTATTTT	CASFCYGESTDTQYF
TRBJ1-4	-	-	TRBV5-4	TGTGCCAGCAGCTTGGCCCTAGAGGCTAATGAAAAACTGTTTTTT	CASSLALEANEKLFF
TRBJ1-4	TRBD1	-	TRBV2	TGTGCCAGCAGTGACCCCCTCCGTGGGACAGGAGGTGAAAAACTGTTTTTT	CASSDPLRGTGGEKLFF
TRBJ2-7	TRBD1	-	TRBV27	TGTGCCAGCAGTTTCAACAGGGGTCTCTACGAGCAGTACTTC	CASSFNRGLYEQYF
TRBJ2-7	TRBD1	few	TRBV5-4	TGTGCCAGCAGCCCGGGGACAGGGGGTTACGAGCAGTACTTC	CASSPGTGGYEQYF
TRBJ1-2	-	-	TRBV6-6	TGTGCCAGCAGTCACGACGGCTATGGCTACACCTTC	CASSHDGYGYTF
TRBJ2-2	-	-	TRBV2	TGTGCCAGCATGAGAGGGCGTGCCGGGGAGCTGTTTTTT	CASMRGRAGELFF
TRBJ1-2	TRBD1	-	TRBV4-3	TGCGCCAGCAGCCAAGAGCCAGGGGGCGGTTATGGCTACACCTTC	CASSQEPGGGYGYTF
TRBJ2-1	TRBD1	once	TRBV7-8	TGTGCCAGCAGCACCCGGACAGGGGGCTACAATGAGCAGTTCTTC	CASSTRTGGYNEQFF
TRBJ2-7	TRBD2	few	TRBV5-1	TGCGCCAGCAGTCTTCAGACTAGCGGCAGCGAGCAGTACTTC	CASSLQTSGSEQYF
TRBJ2-2	-	-	TRBV25-1	TGTGCCAGCAGTGAATTACGGAGCGGTCCTGACACCGGGGAGCTGTTTTTT	CASSELRSGPDTGELFF
TRBJ1-6	-	-	TRBV29-1	TGCAGCGTTGGTCCTTCACCCCTCCACTTT	CSVGPSPLHF
TRBJ1-1	-	-	TRBV19	TGTGCCAGTAGTAATCTGGGAGGTACTGAAGCTTTCTTT	CASSNLGGTEAFF
TRBJ2-3	-	once	TRBV5-8	TGTGCCAGCAGCTTGAGAACAGGGACAGATACGCAGTATTTT	CASSLRTGTDTQYF
TRBJ2-5	TRBD2	-	TRBV18	TGTGCCAGCTCACCTTCCGCGGGGGGGCAAGAGACCCAGTACTTC	CASSPSAGGQETQYF
TRBJ2-2	-	-	TRBV9	TGTGCCAGCAGCCCCCACCCGACGGGCAGGCGGGAGCTGTTTTTT	CASSPHPTGRRELFF
TRBJ1-6	-	-	TRBV14	TGTGCCAGCAGCCAAGATATGGATAATTCACCCCTCCACTTT	CASSQDMDNSPLHF
TRBJ1-2	-	-	TRBV27	TGTGCCAGCAGTCCTCGGGACTTAACCGGGGGCTACACCTTC	CASSPRDLTGGYTF
TRBJ1-3	-	-	TRBV7-9	TGTGCCAGCAGCTTAGCTGGCTCTGGAAACACCATATATTTT	CASSLAGSGNTIYF
TRBJ2-7	TRBD1	-	TRBV6-5	TGTGCCAGCAGTAAGGGGGCTCGGAACGAGCAGTACTTC	CASSKGARNEQYF
TRBJ2-1	TRBD2	-	TRBV6-1	TGTGCCAGCAGTGAACTAGCGGGGGGGAGCTACAATGAGCAGTTCTTC	CASSELAGGSYNEQFF
TRBJ2-5	TRBD2	-	TRBV5-1	TGCGCCAGCAACCCTAGCGGGGTACTACAAGAGACCCAGTACTTC	CASNPSGVLQETQYF
TRBJ1-5	TRBD1	-	TRBV7-3	TGTGCCAGCAGCAAAGACAGGGTACAGCCCCAGCATTTT	CASSKDRVQPQHF
TRBJ2-1	-	-	TRBV19	TGTGCCAGTAGTATAAACAGGAGGTTCCTCAATGAGCAGTTCTTC	CASSINRRFLNEQFF
TRBJ2-1	-	-	TRBV10-2	TGCGCCAGCAGTGAGTCTAACAGGGAGAATGAGCAGTTCTTC	CASSESNRENEQFF
TRBJ2-7	TRBD2	-	TRBV7-2	TGTGCCAGCAGCTTTGCCCCAGAGACTAGCGGGGGGGCGTACCGGCAGTACTTC	CASSFAPETSGGAYRQYF
TRBJ2-5	-	once	TRBV4-1	TGCGCCAGCAGCCAAGTAGGTGGAGGGGAGACCCAGTACTTC	CASSQVGGGETQYF